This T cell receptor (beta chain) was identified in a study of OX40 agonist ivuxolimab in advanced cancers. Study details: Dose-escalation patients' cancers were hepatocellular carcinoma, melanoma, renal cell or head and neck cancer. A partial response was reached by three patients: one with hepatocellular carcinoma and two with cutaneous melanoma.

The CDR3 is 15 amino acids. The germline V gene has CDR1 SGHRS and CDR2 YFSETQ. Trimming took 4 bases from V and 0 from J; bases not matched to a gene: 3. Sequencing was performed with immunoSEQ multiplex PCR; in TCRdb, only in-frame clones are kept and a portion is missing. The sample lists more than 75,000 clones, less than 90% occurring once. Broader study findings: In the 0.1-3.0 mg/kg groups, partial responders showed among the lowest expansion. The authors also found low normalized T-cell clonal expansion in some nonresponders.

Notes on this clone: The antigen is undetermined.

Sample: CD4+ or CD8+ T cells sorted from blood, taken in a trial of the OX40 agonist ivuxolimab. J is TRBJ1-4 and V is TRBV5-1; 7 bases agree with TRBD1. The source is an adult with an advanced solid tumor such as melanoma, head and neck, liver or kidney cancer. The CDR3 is CASSQGVTTNEKLFF. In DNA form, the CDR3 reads TGCGCCAGCAGCCAGGGGGTAACAACTAATGAAAAACTGTTTTTT.